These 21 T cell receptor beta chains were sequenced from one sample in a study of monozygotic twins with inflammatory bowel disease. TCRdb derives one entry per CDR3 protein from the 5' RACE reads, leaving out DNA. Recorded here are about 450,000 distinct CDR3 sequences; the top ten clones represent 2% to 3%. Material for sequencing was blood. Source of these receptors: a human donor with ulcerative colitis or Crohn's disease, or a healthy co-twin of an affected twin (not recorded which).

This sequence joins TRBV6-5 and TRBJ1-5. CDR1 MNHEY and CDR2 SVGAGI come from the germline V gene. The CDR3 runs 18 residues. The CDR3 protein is CASSFPRTAVSGNQPQHF.

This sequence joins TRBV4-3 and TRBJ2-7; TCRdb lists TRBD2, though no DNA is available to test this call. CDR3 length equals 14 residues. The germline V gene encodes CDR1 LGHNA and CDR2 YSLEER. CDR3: CASSQDTSAYEQYF.

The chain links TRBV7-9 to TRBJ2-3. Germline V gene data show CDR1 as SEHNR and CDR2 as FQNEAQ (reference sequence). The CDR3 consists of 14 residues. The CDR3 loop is CASSLEQITDTQYF.

The CDR3 here is CSASSPTGSSGNTIYF. This chain connects TRBV20-1 to TRBJ1-3; TCRdb lists TRBD1, though no DNA is available to test this call. The germline CDR1 and CDR2 sequences are DFQATT and SNEGSKA (reference sequence). This CDR3 spans 16 amino acids.

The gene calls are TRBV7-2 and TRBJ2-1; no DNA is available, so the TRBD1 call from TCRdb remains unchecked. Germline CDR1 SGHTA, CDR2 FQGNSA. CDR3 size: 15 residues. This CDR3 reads CASSLKGTGYNEQFF.

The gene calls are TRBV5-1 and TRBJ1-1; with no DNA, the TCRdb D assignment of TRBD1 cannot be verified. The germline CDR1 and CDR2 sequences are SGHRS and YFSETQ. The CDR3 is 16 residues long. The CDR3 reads CASSLGRDRLSTEAFF.

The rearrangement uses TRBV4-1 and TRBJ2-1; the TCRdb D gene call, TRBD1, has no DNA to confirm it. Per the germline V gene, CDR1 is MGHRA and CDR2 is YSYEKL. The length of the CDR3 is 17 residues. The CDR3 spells CASSRAPGGGFDNEQFF.

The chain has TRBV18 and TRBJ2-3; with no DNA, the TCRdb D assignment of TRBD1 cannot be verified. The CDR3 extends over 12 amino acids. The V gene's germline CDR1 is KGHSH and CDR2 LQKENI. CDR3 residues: CASSYGQGAQYF.

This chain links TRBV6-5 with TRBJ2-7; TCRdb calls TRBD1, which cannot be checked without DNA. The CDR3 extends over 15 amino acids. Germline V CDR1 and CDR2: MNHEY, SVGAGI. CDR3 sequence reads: CASSYSPDGGGEQYF.

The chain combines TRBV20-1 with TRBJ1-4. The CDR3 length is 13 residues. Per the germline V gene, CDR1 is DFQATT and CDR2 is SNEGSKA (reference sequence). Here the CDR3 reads CSATGYILEKLFF.

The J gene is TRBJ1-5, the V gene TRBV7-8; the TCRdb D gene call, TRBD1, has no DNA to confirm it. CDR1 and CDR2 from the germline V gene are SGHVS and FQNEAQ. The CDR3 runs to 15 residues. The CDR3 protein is CASSLVAPGNQPQHF.

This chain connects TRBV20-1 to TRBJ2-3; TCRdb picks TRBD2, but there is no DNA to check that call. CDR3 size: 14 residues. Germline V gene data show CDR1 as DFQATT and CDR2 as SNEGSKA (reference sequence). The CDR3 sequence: CSARGGVATDTQYF.

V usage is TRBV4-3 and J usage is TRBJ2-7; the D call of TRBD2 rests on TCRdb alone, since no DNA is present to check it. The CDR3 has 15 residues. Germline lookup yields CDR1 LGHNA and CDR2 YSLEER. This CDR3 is CASSQAGGNSYEQYF.

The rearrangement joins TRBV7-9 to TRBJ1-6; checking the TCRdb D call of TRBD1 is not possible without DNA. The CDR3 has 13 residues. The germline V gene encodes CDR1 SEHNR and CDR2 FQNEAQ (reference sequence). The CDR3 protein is CARRGQGDSPLHF.

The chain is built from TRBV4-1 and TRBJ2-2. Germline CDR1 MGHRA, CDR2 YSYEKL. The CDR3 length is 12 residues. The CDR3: CASRQIAGELFF.

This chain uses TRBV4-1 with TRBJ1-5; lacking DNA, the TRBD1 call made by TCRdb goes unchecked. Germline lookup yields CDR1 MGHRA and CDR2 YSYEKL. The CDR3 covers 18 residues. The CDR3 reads CASSQEGGRGTAYQPQHF.

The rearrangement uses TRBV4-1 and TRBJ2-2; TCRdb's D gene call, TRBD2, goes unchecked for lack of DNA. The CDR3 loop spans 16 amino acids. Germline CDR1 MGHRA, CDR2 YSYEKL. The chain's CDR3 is CASSQAERGSTGELFF.

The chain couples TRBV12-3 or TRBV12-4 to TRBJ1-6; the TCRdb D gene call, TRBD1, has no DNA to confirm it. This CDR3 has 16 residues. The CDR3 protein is CASSLAPTGEGSPLHF.

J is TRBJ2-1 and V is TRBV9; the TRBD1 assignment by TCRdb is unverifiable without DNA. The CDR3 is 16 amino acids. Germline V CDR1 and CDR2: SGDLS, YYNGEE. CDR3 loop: CASSPTTGKSSNEQFF.

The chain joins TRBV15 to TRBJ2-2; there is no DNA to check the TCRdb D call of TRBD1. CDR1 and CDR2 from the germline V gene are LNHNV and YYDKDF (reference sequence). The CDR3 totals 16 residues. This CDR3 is CATSRVGAQNTGELFF.

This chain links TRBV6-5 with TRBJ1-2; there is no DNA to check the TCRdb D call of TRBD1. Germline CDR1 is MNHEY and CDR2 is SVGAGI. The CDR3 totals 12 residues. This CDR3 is CASSSAGQGYTF.